Reported below is one T cell receptor (beta chain). Its antigen is currently not known. The input lacks base qualities; no much larger clone sits a single base away. Rearranged CDR3 beta regions were amplified from genomic DNA with multiplex V and J primers using the immunoSEQ TRB Survey service. To keep sequencing depth equal across samples, survey-level depth of up to 500,000 reads per sample was applied. Libraries were purified and pooled, and sequencing was performed on Illumina technology. In the source study's methods: Productive clonality, sample overlap, pairwise scatters, CDR3 beta length, V/D/J gene usage and productiveness were assessed with immunoSEQ online tools. Alongside Shannon and Simpson indices, calculated diversity was computed as the number of unique rearrangements divided by total templates, multiplied by 100. Principal component analysis was performed on Z-score normalized data with the R prcomp function and the ggbiplot package. Blood-rectal clonal overlap within each subject was quantified with Morisita's index. In TCRdb, the immuneACCESS table is reduced to in-frame sequences with V and J assigned. These tables do not hold every clone; where another copy was compared, an unresolved V gene accounts for under half, and the others remain unexplained. V and J calls and clone size follow that table, whereas D and trimming were derived from the DNA. The sample records under 20,000 clones, about three quarters of which are singletons. The ten largest make up around 3.7% of the sample.

One to two pinch biopsies were taken from the rectum for research during colonoscopy. Before the diagnostic colonoscopy, none of the ulcerative colitis patients had been given immunosuppressive medication. Before DNA was isolated, the rectal biopsies underwent proteinase K digestion. The Wizard kit (Promega) was used to extract genomic DNA from both blood and intestinal samples. The CDR3 runs 15 amino acids, cysteine and phenylalanine included. The read is trimmed to its CDR3 DNA, 45 bases read in frame from base 1. The germline V gene sets CDR1 to ENHRY and CDR2 to SYGVKD. V gives up 4 bases and J gives up 4 bases, and the segment between their germline ends measures 14 bases. The record originates from a study of pediatric ulcerative colitis (dated by TCRdb to about 2019). Looking at the study overall: Of the ulcerative colitis patients, about seven had pancolitis and two had left-sided colitis, and histology in every patient was consistent with ulcerative colitis. From nine newly diagnosed, treatment-naive pediatric ulcerative colitis patients and four non-IBD control children, paired blood and rectal samples were collected. By Pediatric Ulcerative Colitis Activity Index, mild disease was classified in a couple of patients, moderate disease in four and acute severe colitis in three. General conclusions and limits of the study: A couple of patients' blood samples yielded substantially fewer templates for technical reasons and were excluded from blood-rectal overlap analysis. Because repertoires were derived from total lymphocyte DNA, patterns in rare subsets such as regulatory T cells may not have been reflected. Clonal overlap between a subject's own blood and rectum was significantly greater in ulcerative colitis patients than in controls, which suggests more T cell trafficking to inflamed tissue. Features of the rectal repertoire distinguished controls, mild-moderate colitis patients and acute severe colitis patients, and in acute severe colitis, rectal diversity was reduced because of clonal expansions. Only four individuals were included in the healthy control group, which was small. A couple of rectal CDR3 clonotypes were detected in all ulcerative colitis patients and were not detected in any of the controls. Rectal pinch biopsies may have included blood-derived T cells, especially in patients with overt colitis.

The specimen was gut tissue. Recombination connected TRBV10-3 to TRBJ1-5; perhaps TRBD1 is the D gene, with 5 bases matching. This clonotype was obtained from a girl aged 10-17 years with moderate ulcerative colitis. The CDR3 protein: CAISGSRAGNQPQHF. The nucleotides read TGTGCCATCAGTGGGTCCAGGGCGGGTAATCAGCCCCAGCATTTT.